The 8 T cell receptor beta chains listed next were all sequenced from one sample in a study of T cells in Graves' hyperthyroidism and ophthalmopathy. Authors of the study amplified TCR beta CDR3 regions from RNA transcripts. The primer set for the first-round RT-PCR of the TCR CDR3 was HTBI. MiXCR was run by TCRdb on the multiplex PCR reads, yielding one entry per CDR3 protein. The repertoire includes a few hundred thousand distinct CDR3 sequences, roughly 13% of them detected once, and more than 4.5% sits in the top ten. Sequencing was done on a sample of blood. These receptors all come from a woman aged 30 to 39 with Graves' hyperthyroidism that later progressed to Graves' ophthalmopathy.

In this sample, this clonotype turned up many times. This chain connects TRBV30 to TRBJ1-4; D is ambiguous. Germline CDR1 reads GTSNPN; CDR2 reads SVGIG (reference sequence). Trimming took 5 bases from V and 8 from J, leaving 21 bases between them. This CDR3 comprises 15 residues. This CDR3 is CAWGKRSNGEEKLFF. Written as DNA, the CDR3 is TGTGCCTGGGGGAAAAGGAGTAACGGCGAAGAAAAACTGTTTTTT.

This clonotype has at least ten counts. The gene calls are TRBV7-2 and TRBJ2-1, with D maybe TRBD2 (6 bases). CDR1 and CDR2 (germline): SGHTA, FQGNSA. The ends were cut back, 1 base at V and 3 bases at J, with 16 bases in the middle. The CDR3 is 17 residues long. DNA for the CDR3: TGTGCCAGCAGCTTAGAGGACGGGAGACGGGTCTACAATGAGCAGTTCTTC. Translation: CASSLEDGRRVYNEQFF.

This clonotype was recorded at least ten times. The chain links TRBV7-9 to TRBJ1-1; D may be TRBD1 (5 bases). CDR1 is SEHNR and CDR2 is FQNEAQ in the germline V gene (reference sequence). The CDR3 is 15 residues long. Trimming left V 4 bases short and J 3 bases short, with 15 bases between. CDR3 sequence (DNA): TGTGCCAGCAGCTCCCCTGGGACCGGTCACACTGAAGCTTTCTTT. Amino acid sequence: CASSSPGTGHTEAFF.

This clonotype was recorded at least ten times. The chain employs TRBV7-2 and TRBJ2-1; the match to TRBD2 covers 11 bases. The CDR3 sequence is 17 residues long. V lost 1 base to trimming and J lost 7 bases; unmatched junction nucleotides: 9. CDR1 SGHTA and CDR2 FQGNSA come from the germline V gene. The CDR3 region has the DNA TGTGCCAGCAGCTTAGTGTTAGCGGGAGGGCCGTGGAATGAGCAGTTCTTC. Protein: CASSLVLAGGPWNEQFF.

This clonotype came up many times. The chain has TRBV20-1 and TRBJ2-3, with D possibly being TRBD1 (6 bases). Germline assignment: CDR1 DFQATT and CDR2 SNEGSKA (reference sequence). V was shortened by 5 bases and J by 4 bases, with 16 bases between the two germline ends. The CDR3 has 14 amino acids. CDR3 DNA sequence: TGCAGTGCTGCGGACAGTCTCACGCCAGATACGCAGTATTTT. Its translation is CSAADSLTPDTQYF.

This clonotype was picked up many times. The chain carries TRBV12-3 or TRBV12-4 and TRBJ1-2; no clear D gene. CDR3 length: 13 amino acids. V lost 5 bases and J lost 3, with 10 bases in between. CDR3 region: CASSVVVDYGYTF. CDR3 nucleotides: TGTGCCAGCAGTGTGGTGGTTGACTATGGCTACACCTTC.

The CDR3 spells CASSLSGRDSYEQYF. DNA of the CDR3: TGTGCCAGCAGCTTAAGCGGGAGGGATTCCTACGAGCAGTACTTC. V and J are TRBV5-6 and TRBJ2-7; 10 nucleotides match TRBD2. The junction had 3 bases not matched to a gene; V was cut back by 2 bases and J by 1 base. Germline lookup yields CDR1 SGHDT and CDR2 YYEEEE. The CDR3 contains 15 residues.

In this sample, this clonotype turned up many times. DNA for the CDR3: TGTGCCACCAGTGATCCCCGGGACGGTCCCTACAATGAGCAGTTCTTC. It yields the protein CATSDPRDGPYNEQFF. V is TRBV24-1 and J is TRBJ2-1; either TRBD1 or TRBD2 may fit D (5 bases each). This CDR3 has 16 residues. Trimming shortened V by 3 bases and J by 2 bases, and 13 bases separated the two germline ends. CDR1 and CDR2 from the germline V gene are KGHDR and SFDVKD.